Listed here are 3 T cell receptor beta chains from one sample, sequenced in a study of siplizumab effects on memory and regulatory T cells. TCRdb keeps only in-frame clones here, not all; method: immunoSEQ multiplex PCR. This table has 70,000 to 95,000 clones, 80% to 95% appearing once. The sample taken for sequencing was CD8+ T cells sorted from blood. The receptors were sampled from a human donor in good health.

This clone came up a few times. The CDR3 loop is CASRAGSGSFYEQYF. The CDR3 DNA sequence: TGTGCCAGCAGAGCCGGGTCTGGAAGCTTCTACGAGCAGTACTTC. This sequence joins TRBV7-9 and TRBJ2-7; no clear D gene. Germline V gene data show CDR1 as SEHNR and CDR2 as FQNEAQ (reference sequence). There are 15 residues in the CDR3. V lost 6 bases and J lost 3, with 18 bases in between.

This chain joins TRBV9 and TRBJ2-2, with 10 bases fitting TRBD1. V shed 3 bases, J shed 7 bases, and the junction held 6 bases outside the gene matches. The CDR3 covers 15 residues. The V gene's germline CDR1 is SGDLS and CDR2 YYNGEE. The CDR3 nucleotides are TGTGCCAGCAGCGAGACAGGGGGCATGCACGGGGAGCTGTTTTTT. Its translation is CASSETGGMHGELFF.

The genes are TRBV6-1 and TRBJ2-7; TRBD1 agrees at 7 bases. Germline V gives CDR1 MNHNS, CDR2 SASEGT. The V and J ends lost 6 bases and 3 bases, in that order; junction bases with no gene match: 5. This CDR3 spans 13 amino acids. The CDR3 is CASRDRTYYEQYF. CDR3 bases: TGTGCCAGCAGGGACAGGACATACTACGAGCAGTACTTC.